What follows describes a single T cell receptor beta chain. This entry is derived from a study of Ad26.COV2.S vaccination and SARS-CoV-2 variants. Data came from immunoSEQ multiplex PCR; TCRdb stores just in-frame clones and leaves some out. The sample shows a few hundred thousand clones, around four fifths of them seen only once. The germline gives CDR1 MGHRA, CDR2 YSYEKL. The length of the CDR3 is 15 residues. Trimming removed 4 bases at V and 4 bases at J, with 16 bases between. As for treatment: about 20 received Ad26.COV2.S at low or high dose, single or two shots; about 5 received placebo; per-sample allocation not given. Each sample was drawn 63 days after the first injection (of vaccine or placebo). This vaccine is an Ad26 vector that expresses the Wuhan-strain SARS-CoV-2 spike.

The specimen was peripheral blood, collected in a trial of Ad26.COV2.S vaccine versus placebo. This clonotype was obtained from a person aged 18-65 years who received the Ad26.COV2.S COVID-19 vaccine or a placebo. V gene TRBV4-1 combines with J gene TRBJ1-1; D might be TRBD1 (6 bases). CDR3 sequence: CASSLVGGLVTEAFF. CDR3 sequence (DNA): TGCGCCAGCAGCCTTGTTGGGGGGCTGGTCACTGAAGCTTTCTTT.